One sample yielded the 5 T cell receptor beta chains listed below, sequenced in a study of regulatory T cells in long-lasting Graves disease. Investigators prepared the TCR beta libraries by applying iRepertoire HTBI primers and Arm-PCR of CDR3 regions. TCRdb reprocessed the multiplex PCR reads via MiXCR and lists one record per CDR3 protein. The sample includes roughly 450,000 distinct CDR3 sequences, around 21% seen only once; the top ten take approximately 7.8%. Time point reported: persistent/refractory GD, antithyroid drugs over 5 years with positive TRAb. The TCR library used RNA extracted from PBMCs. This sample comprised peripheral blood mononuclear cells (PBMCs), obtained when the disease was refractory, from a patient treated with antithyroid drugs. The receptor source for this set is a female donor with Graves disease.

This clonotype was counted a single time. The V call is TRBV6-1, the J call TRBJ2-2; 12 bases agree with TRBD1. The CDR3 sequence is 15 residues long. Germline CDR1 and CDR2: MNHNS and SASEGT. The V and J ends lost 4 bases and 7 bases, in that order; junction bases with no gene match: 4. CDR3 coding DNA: TGTGCCAGCAGTGGGGACAGGGGGCTGGGCGGGGAGCTGTTTTTT. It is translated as CASSGDRGLGGELFF.

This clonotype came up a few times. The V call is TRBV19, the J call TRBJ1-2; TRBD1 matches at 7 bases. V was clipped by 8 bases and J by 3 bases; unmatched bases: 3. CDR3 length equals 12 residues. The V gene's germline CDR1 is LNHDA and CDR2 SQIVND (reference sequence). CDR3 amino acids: CASQTGDYGYTF. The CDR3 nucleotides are TGTGCCAGTCAAACAGGGGACTATGGCTACACCTTC. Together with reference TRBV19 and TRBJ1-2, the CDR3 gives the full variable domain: DGGITQSPKYLFRKEGQNVTLSCEQNLNHDAMYWYRQDPGQGLRLIYYSQIVNDFQKGDIAEGYSVSREKKESFPLTVTSAQKNPTAFYLCASQTGDYGYTFGSGTRLTVV.

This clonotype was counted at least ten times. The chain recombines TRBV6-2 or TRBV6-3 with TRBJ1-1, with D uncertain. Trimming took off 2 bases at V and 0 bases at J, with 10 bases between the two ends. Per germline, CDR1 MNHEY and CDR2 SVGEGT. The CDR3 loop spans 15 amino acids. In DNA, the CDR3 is TGTGCCAGCAGTTACGCGTATTCAATGAACACTGAAGCTTTCTTT. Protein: CASSYAYSMNTEAFF.

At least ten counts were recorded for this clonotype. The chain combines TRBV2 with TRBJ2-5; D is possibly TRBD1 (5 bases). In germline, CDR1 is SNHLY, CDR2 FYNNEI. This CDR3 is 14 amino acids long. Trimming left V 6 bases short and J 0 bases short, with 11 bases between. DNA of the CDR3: TGTGCCAGCAGAACCGGACACCACCAAGAGACCCAGTACTTC. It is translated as CASRTGHHQETQYF.

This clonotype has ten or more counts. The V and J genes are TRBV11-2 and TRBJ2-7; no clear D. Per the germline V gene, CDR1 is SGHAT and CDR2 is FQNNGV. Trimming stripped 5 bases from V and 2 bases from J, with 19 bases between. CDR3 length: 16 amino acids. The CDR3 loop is CASSHGLGRTPYEQYF. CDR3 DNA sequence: TGTGCCAGCAGCCACGGGTTGGGCAGGACCCCCTACGAGCAGTACTTC.